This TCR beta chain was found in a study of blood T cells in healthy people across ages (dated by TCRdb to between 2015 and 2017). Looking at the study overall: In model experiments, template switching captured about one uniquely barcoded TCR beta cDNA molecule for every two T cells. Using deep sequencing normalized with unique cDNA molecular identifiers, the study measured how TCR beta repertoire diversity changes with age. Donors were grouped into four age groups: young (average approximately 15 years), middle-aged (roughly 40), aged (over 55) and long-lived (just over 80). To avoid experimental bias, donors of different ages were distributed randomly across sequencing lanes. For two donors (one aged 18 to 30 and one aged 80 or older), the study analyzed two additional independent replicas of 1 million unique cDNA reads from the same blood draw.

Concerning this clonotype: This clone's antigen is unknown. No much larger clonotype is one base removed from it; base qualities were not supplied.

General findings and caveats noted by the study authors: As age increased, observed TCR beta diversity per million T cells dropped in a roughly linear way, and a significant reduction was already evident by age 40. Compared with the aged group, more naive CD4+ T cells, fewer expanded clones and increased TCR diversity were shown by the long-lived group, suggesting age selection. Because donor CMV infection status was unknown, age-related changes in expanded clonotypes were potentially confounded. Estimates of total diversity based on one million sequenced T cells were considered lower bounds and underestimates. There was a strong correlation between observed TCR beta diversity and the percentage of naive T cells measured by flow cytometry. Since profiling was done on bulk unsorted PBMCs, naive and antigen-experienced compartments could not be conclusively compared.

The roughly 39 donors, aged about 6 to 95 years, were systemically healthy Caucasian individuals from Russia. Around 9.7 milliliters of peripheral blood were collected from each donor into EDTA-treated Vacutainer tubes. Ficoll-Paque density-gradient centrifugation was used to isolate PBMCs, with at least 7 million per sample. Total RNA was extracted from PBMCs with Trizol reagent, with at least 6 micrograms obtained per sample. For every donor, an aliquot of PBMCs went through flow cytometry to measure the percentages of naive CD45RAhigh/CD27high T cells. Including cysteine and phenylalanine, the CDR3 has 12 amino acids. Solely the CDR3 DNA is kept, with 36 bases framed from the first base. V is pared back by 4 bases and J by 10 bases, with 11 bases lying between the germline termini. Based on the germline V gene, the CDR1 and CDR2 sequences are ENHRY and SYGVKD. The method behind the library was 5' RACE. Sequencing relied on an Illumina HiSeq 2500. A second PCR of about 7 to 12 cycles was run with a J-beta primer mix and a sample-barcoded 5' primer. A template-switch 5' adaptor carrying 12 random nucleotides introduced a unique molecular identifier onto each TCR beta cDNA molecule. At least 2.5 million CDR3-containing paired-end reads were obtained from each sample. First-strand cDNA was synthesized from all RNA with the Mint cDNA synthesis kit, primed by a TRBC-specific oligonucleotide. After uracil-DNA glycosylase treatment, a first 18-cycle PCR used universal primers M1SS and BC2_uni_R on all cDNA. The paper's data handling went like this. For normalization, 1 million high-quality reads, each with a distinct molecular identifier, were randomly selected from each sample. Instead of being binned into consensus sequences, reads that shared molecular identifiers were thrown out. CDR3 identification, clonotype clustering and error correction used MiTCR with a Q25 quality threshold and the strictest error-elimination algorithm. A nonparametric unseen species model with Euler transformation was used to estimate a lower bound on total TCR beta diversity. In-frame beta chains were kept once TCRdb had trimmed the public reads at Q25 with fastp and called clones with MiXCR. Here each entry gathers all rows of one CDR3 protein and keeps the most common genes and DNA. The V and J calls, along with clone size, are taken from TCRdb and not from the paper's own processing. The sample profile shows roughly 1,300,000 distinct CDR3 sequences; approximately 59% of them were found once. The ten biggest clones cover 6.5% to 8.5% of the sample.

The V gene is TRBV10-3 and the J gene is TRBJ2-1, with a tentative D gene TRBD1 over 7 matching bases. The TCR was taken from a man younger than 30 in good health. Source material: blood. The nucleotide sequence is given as TGTGCCATCAGTGGCGGGACAGACGAGCAGTTCTTC. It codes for CAISGGTDEQFF.